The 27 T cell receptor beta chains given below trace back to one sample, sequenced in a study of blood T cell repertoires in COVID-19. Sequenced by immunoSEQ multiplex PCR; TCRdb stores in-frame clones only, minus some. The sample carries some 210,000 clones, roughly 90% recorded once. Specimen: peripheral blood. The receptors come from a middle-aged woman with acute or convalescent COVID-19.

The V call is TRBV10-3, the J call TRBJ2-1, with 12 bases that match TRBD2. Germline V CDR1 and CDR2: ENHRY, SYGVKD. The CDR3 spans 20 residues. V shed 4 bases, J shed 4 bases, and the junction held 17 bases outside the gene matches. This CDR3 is CAISASSGGAPAGPYNEQFF. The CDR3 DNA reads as TGTGCCATCAGTGCCTCTAGCGGGGGGGCCCCCGCCGGGCCTTACAATGAGCAGTTCTTC.

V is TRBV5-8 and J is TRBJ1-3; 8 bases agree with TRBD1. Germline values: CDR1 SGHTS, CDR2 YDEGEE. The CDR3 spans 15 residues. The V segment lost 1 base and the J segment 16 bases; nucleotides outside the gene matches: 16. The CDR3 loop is CASSLPDRALLEYYF. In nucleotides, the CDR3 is TGTGCCAGCAGCTTGCCGGACAGGGCCCTTCTCGAGTATTATTTT.

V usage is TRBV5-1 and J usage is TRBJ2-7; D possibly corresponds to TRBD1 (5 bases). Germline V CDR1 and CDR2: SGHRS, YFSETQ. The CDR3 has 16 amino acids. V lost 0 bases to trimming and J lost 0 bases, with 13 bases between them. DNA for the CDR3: TGCGCCAGCAGCTTGGGGGGCATGGGCAGCTCCTACGAGCAGTACGTC. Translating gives CASSLGGMGSSYEQYV.

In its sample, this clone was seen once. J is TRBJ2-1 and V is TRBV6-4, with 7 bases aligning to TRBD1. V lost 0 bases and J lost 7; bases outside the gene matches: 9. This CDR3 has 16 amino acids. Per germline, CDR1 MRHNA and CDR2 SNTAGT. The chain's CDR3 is CASSDSRTGTVNEQFF. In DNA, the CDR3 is TGTGCCAGCAGTGACTCTAGGACCGGGACAGTTAATGAGCAGTTCTTC.

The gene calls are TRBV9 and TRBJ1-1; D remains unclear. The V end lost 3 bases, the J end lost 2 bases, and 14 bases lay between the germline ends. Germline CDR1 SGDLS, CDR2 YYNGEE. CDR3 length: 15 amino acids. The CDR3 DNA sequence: TGTGCCAGCAGCGCGCCGGCGGCTCTAAACACTGAAGCTTTCTTT. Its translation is CASSAPAALNTEAFF.

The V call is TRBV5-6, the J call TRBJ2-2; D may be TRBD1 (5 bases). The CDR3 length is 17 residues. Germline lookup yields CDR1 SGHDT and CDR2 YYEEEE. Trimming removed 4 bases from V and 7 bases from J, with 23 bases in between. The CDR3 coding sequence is TGTGCCAGCAGCGCTGGGGTTGAAGGGGAAGAAGACGGGGAGCTGTTTTTT. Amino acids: CASSAGVEGEEDGELFF.

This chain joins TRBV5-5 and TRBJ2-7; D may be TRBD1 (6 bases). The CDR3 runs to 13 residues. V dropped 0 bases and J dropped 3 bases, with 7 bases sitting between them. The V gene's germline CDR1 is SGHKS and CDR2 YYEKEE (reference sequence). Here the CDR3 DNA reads TGTGCCAGCAGCTTGGAAGGGGGCTACGAGCAGTACGTC. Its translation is CASSLEGGYEQYV.

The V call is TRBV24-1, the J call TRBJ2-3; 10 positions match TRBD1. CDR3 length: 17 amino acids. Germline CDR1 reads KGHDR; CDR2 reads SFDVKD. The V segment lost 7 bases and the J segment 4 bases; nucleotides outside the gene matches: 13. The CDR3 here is CATRGKARDRGADTQYF. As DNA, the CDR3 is TGTGCCACCAGGGGAAAAGCCCGGGACAGGGGAGCAGATACGCAGTATTTT.

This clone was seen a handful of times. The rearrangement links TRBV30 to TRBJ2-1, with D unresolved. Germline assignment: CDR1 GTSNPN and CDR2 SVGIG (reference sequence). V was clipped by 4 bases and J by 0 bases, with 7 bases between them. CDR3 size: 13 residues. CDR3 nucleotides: TGTGCCTGGAACCCCAGCTCCTACAATGAGCAGTTCTTC. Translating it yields CAWNPSSYNEQFF.

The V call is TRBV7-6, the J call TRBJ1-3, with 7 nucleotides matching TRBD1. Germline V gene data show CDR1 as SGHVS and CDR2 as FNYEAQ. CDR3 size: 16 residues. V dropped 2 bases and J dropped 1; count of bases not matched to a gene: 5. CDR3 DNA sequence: TGTGCCAGCAGCTTACTCGGACAGGATTCTGGAAACACCATATATTTT. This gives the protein CASSLLGQDSGNTIYF.

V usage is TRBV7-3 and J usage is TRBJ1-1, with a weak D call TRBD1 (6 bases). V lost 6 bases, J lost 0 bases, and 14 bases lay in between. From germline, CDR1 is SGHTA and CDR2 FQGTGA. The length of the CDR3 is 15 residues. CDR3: CASRSGQIMNTEAFF. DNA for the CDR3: TGTGCCAGCAGGTCAGGACAGATAATGAACACTGAAGCTTTCTTT.

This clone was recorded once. Here the CDR3 DNA reads TGTGCCAGCAGTCGTCTAACTAGCGGGGGAGCAGATACGCAGTATTTT. Protein product: CASSRLTSGGADTQYF. The J gene is TRBJ2-3, the V gene TRBV2; 11 bases agree with TRBD2. Germline CDR1 is SNHLY and CDR2 is FYNNEI. This CDR3 contains 16 residues. V dropped 5 bases and J dropped 4; count of bases not matched to a gene: 8.

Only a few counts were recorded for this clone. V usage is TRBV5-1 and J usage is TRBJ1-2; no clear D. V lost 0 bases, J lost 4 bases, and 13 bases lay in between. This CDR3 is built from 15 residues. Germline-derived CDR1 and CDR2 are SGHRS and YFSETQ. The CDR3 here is CASSLEVRSPYGYTF. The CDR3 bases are TGCGCCAGCAGCTTGGAAGTCAGGTCCCCCTATGGCTACACCTTC.

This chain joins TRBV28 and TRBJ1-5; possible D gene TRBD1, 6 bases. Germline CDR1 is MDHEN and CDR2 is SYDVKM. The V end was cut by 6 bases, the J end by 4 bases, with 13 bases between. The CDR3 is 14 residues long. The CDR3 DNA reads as TGTGCCAGCAGCCAAGGGGGAAGAAATCAGCCCCAGCATTTT. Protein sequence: CASSQGGRNQPQHF.

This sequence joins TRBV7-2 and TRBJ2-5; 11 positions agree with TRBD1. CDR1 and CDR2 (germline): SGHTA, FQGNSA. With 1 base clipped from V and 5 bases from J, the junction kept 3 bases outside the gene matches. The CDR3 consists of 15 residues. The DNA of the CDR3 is TGTGCCAGCAGCTTAGTCCGGGACAGGGGGGAGACCCAGTACTTC. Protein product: CASSLVRDRGETQYF.

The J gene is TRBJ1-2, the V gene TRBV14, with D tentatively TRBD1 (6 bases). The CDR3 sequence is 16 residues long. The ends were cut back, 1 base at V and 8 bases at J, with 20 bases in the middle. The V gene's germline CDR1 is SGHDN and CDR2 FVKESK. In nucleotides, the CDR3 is TGTGCCAGCAGCCAAGTTGGGTCGGGACAATACTCCGGCTACACCTTC. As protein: CASSQVGSGQYSGYTF.

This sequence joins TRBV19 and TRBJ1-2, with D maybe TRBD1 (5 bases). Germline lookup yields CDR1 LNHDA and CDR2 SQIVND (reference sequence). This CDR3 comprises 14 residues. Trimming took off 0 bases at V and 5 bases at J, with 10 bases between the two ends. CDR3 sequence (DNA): TGTGCCAGTAGTATAGATGCAGGGAGGTATGGCTACACCTTC. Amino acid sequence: CASSIDAGRYGYTF.

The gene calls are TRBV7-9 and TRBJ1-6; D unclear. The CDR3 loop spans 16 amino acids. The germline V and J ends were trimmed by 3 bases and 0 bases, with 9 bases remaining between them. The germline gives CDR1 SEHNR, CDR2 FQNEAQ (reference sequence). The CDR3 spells CASSLGGFSYNSPLHF. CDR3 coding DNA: TGTGCCAGCAGCTTGGGAGGGTTCTCCTATAATTCACCCCTCCACTTT.

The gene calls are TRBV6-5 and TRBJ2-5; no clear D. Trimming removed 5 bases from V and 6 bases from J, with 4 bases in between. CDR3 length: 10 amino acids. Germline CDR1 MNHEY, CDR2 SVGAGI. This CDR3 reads CASSQKTQYF. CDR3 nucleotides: TGTGCCAGCAGTCAAAAGACCCAGTACTTC.

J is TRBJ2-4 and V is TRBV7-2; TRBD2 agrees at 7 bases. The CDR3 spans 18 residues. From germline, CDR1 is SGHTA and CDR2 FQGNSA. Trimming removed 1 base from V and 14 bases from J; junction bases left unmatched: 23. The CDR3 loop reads CASSLGTTSVKHSVPEYF. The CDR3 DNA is TGTGCCAGCAGCTTAGGGACCACTAGCGTAAAACATTCAGTTCCGGAGTACTTC.

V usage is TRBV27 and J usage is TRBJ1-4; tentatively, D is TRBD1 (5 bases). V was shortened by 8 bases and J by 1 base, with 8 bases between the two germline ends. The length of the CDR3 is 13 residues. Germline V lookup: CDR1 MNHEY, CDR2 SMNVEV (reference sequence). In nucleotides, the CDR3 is TGTGCCAGCGGGAGGGGAACTAATGAAAAACTGTTTTTT. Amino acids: CASGRGTNEKLFF.

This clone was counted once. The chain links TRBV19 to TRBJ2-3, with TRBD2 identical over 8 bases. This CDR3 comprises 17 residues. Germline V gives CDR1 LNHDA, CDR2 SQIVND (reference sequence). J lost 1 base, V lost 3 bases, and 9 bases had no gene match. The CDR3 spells CASSILGLDPGTDTQYF. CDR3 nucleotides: TGTGCCAGTAGTATCTTGGGACTAGATCCTGGCACAGATACGCAGTATTTT.

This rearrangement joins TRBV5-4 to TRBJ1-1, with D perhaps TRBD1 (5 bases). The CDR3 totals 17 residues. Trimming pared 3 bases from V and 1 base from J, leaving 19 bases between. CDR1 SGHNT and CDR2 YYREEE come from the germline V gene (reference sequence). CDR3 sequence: CASSSVGGLQGNTEAFF. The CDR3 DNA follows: TGTGCCAGCAGCTCGGTCGGGGGACTTCAGGGGAACACTGAAGCTTTCTTT.

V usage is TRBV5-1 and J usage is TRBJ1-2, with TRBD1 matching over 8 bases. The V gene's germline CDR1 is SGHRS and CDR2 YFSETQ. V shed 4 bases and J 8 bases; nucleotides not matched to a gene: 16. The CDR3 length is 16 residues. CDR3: CASSAKATGVVGGYTF. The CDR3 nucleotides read TGCGCCAGCAGCGCCAAGGCGACAGGGGTTGTAGGCGGCTACACCTTC.

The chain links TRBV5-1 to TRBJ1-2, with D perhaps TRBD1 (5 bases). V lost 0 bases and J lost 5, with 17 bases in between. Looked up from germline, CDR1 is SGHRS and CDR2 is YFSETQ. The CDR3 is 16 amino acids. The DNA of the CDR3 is TGCGCCAGCAGCTTGGGGCCGACAGATGGGGATTATGGCTACACCTTC. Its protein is CASSLGPTDGDYGYTF.

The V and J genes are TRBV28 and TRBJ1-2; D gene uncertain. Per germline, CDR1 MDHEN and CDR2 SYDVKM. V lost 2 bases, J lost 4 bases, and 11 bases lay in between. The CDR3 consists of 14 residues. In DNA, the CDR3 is TGTGCCAGCAGTTTAAGGGAGCCGATCTATGGCTACACCTTC. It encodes CASSLREPIYGYTF.

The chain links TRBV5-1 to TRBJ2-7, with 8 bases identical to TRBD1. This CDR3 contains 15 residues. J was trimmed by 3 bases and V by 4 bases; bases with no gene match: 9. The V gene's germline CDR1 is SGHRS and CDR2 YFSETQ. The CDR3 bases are TGCGCCAGCAGCCCAGGGACAGGCTTGATCTACGAGCAGTACGTC. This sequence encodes CASSPGTGLIYEQYV.